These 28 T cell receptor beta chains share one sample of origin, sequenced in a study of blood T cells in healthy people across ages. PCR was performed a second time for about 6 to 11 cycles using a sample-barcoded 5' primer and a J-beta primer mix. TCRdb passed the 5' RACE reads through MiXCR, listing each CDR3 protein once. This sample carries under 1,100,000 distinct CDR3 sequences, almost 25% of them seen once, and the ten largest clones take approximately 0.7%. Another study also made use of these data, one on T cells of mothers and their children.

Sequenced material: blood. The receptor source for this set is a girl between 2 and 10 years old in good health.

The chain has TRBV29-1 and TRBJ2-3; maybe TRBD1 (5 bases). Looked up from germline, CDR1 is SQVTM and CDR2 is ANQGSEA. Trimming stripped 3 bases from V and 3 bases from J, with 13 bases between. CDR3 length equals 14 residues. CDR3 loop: CSVDGGAGTDTQYF. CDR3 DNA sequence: TGCAGCGTTGATGGTGGGGCCGGGACAGATACGCAGTATTTT.

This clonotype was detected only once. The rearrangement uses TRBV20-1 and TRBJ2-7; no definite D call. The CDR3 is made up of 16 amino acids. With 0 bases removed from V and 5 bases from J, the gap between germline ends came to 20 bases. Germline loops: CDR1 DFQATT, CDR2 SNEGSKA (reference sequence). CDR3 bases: TGCAGTGCTAGAGATCTGGGTAGTCTCGAAACCGACGAGCAGTACTTC. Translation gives CSARDLGSLETDEQYF.

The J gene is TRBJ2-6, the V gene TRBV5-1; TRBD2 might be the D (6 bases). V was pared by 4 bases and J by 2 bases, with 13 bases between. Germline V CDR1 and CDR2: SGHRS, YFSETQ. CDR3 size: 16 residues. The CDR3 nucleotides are TGCGCCAGCAGCGTTGTGGGGGGACCTGGGGCCAACGTCCTGACTTTC. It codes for CASSVVGGPGANVLTF.

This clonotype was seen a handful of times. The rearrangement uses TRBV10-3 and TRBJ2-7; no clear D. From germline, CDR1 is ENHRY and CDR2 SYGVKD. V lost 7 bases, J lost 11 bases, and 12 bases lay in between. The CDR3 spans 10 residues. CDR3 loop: CAITGLKEYF. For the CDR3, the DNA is TGTGCCATCACGGGCCTTAAGGAGTACTTC.

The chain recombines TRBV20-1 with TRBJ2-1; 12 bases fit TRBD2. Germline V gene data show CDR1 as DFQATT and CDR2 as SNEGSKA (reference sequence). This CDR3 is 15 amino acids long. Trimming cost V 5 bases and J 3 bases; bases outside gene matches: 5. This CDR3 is CSAPRLAGVYNEQFF. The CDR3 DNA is TGCAGTGCTCCTAGACTAGCGGGAGTCTACAATGAGCAGTTCTTC.

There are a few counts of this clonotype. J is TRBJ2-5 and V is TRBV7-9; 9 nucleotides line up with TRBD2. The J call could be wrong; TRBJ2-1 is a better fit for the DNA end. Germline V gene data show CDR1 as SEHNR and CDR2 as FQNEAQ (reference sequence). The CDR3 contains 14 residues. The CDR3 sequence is CASSALAGANEQFF. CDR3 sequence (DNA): TGTGCCAGCAGCGCTTTAGCGGGGGCAAATGAGCAGTTCTTC.

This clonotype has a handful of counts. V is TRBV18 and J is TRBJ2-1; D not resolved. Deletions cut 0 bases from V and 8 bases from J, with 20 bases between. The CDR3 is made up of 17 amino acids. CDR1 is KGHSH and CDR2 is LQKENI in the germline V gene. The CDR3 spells CASSPPDFLSVTDEQFF. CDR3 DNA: TGTGCCAGCTCACCACCGGATTTCCTCAGCGTAACGGATGAGCAGTTCTTC.

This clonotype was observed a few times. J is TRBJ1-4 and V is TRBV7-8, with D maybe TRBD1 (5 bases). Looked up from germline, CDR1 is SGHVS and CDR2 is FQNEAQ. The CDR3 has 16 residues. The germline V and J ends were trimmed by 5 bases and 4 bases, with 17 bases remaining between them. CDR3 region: CASSPRTAGLNEKLFF. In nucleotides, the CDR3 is TGTGCCAGCAGCCCTCGGACGGCGGGGCTTAATGAAAAACTGTTTTTT.

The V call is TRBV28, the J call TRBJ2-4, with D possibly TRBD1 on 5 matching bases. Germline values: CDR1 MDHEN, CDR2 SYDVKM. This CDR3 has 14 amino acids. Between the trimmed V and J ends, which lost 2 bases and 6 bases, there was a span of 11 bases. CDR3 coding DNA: TGTGCCAGCAGTTTAGCAGGGAAATTAAACATTCAGTACTTC. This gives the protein CASSLAGKLNIQYF.

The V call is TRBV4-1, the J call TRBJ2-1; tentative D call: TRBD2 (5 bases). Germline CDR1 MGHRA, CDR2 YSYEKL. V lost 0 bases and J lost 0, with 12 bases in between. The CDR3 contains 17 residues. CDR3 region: CASSQEYSSGSYNEQFF. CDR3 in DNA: TGCGCCAGCAGCCAAGAATATAGCAGCGGCTCCTACAATGAGCAGTTCTTC.

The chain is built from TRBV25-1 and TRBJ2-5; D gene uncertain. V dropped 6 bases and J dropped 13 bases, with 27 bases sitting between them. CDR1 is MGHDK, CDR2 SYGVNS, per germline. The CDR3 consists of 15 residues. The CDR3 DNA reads TGTGCCAGCAGAGGAATTGGACCGCTGATCGGCTCGCGGTACTTC. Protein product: CASRGIGPLIGSRYF.

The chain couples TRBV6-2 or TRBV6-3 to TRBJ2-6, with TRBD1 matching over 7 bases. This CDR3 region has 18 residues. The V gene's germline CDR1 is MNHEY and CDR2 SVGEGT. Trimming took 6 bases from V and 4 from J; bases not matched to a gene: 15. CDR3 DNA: TGTGCCAGCAGGACAAGGGACAGTCAGAGGGAAGGGGCCAACGTCCTGACTTTC. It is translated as CASRTRDSQREGANVLTF.

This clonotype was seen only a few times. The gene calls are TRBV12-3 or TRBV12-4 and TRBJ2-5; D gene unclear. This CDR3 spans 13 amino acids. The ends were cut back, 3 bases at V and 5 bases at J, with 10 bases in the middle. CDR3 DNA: TGTGCCAGCAGTTTCCAGGAGTCGGAGACCCAGTACTTC. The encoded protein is CASSFQESETQYF.

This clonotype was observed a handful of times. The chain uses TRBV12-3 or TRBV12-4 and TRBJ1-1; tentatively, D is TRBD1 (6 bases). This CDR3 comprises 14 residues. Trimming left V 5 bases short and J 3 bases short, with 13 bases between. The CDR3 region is CASSGTSRYTEAFF. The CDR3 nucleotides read TGTGCCAGCAGTGGGACATCACGCTACACTGAAGCTTTCTTT.

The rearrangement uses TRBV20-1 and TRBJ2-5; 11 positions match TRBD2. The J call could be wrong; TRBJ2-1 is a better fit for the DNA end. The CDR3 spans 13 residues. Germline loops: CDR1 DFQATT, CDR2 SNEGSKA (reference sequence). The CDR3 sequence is CSATLAGVPKQFF. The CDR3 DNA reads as TGCAGTGCTACACTAGCGGGAGTACCAAAGCAGTTCTTC.

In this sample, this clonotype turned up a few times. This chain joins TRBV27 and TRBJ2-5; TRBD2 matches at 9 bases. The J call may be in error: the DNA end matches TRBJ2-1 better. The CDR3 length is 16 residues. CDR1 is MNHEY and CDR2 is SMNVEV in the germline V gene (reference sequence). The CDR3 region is CASSSKPGLAAYEQFF. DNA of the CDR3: TGTGCCAGCAGTTCAAAACCGGGACTAGCAGCCTACGAGCAGTTCTTC.

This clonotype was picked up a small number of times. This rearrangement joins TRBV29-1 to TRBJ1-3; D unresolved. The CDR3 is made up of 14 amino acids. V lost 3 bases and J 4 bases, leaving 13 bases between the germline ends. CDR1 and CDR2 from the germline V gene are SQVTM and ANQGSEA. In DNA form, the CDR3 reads TGCAGCGTTGATCCGGGGAATGGGGGAAACACCATATATTTT. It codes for CSVDPGNGGNTIYF.

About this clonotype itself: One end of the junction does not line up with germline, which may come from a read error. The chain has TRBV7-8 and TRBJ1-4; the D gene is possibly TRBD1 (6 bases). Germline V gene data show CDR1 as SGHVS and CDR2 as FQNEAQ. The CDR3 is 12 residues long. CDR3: CVSSYRVEKLFF. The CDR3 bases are TGTGTCAGCAGCTACAGGGTTGAAAAACTGTTTTTT.

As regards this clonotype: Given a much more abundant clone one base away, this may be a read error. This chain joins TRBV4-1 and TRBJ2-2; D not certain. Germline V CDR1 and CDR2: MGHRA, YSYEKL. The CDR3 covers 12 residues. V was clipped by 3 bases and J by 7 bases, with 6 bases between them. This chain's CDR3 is CASSQGIGELFF. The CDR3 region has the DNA TGCGCCAGCAGCCAGGGGATCGGGGAGCTGTTTTTT.

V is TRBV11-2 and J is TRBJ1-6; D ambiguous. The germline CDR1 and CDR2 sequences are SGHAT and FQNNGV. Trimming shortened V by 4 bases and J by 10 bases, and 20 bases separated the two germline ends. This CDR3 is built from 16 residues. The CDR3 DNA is TGTGCCAGCAGCTCGAGGGTGGGCCCAGCGGGGTCACCCCTCCACTTT. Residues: CASSSRVGPAGSPLHF.

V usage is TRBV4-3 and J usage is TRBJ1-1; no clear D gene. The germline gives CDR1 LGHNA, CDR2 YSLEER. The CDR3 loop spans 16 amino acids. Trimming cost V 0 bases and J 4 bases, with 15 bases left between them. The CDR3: CASSQEPSGSGTEAFF. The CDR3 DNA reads TGCGCCAGCAGCCAAGAACCGTCGGGAAGCGGCACTGAAGCTTTCTTT.

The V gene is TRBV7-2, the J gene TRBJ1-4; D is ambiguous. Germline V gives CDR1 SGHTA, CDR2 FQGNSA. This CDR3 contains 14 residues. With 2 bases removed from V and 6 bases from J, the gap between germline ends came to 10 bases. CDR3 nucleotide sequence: TGTGCCAGCAGCTTAAAAGGGAGATATGAAAAACTGTTTTTT. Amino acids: CASSLKGRYEKLFF. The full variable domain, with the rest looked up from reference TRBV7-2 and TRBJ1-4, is GAGVSQSPSNKVTEKGKDVELRCDPISGHTALYWYRQSLGQGLEFLIYFQGNSAPDKSGLPSDRFSAERTGGSVSTLTIQRTQQEDSAVYLCASSLKGRYEKLFFGSGTQLSVL.

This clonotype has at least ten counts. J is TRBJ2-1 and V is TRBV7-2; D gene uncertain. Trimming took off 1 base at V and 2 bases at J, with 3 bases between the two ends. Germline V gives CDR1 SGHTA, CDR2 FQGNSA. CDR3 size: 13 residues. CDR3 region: CASSLGTYNEQFF. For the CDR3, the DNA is TGTGCCAGCAGCTTAGGGACCTACAATGAGCAGTTCTTC.

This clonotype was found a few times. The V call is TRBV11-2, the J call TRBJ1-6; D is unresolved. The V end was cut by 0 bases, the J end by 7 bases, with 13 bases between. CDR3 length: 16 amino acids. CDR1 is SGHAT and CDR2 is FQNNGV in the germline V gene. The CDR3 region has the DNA TGTGCCAGCAGCTTAGAATTTGGCATTGGGAATTCACCCCTCCACTTT. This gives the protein CASSLEFGIGNSPLHF.

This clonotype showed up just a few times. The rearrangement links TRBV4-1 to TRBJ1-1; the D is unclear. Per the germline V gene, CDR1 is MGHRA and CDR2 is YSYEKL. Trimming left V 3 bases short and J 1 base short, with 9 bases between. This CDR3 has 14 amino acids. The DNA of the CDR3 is TGCGCCAGCAGCCACCCTGGACGGAACACTGAAGCTTTCTTT. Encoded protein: CASSHPGRNTEAFF.

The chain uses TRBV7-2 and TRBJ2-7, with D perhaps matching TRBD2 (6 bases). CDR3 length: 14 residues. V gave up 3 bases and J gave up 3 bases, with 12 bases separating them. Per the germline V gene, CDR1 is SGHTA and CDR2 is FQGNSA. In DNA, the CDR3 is TGTGCCAGCAGCTTCGGGGGATCAGGCTACGAGCAGTACTTC. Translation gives CASSFGGSGYEQYF. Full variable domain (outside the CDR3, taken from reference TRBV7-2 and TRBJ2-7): GAGVSQSPSNKVTEKGKDVELRCDPISGHTALYWYRQSLGQGLEFLIYFQGNSAPDKSGLPSDRFSAERTGGSVSTLTIQRTQQEDSAVYLCASSFGGSGYEQYFGPGTRLTVT.

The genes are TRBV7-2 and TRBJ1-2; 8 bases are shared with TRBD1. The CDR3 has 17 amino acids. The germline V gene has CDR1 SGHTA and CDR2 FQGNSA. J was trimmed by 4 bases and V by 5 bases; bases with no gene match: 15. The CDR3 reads CASSPPRTGRFTYGYTF. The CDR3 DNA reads TGTGCCAGCAGCCCACCGCGGACAGGGAGGTTCACCTATGGCTACACCTTC.

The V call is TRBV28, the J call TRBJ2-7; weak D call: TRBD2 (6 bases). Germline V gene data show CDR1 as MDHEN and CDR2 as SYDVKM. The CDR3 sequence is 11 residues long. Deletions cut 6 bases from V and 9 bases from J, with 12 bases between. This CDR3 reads CASSRGTAQYF. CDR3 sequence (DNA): TGTGCCAGCAGCCGTGGGACTGCGCAGTACTTC.